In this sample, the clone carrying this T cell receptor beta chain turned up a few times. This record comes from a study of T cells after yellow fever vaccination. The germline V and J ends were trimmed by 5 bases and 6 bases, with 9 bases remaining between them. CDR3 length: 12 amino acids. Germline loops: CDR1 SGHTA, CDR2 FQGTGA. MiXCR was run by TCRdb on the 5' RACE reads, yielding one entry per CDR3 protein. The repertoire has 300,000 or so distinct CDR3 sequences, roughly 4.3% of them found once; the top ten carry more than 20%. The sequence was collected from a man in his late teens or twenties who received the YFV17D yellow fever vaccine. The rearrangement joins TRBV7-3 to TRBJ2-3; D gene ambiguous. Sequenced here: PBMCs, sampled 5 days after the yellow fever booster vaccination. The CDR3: CASSIEADTQYF. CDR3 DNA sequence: TGTGCCAGCAGCATAGAAGCGGATACGCAGTATTTT.